Below are 20 T cell receptor beta chains sequenced from a single sample in a study of T cells in Graves' hyperthyroidism and ophthalmopathy (dated by TCRdb to the late 2010s). Library creation used multiplex PCR. This sample was sequenced with an Illumina HiSeq 2000. TCR beta CDR3 regions were amplified from RNA transcripts. A first-round RT-PCR of the TCR CDR3 used the HTBI primer set with the Qiagen OneStep RT-PCR kit. In-frame beta chains were kept once TCRdb had trimmed the public reads at Q25 with fastp and called clones with MiXCR. A single entry per CDR3 protein holds the most common genes and DNA from its merged rows. This sample holds about 290,000 distinct CDR3 sequences; approximately 15% were observed only once. The ten largest account for under 8% of the sample. Sequenced material: blood. The receptor source for this set is a woman in her thirties or forties with Graves' hyperthyroidism.

This clonotype occurred many times. The V gene is TRBV27, the J gene TRBJ2-5; D is ambiguous. The germline V and J ends were trimmed by 5 bases and 4 bases, with 11 bases remaining between them. The CDR3 has 13 amino acids. Germline CDR1 is MNHEY and CDR2 is SMNVEV (reference sequence). The CDR3 loop reads CASSPLSGETQYF. CDR3 coding DNA: TGTGCCAGCAGTCCCCTATCAGGAGAGACCCAGTACTTC.

This clonotype was seen repeatedly, ten times or more. For the CDR3, the DNA is TGCAGCGTTGAAGGTGGTAGGGTCACCGATACGCAGTATTTT. Protein sequence: CSVEGGRVTDTQYF. The chain has TRBV29-1 and TRBJ2-3; D remains unclear. Germline CDR1 is SQVTM and CDR2 is ANQGSEA. This CDR3 is 14 amino acids long. V lost 1 base and J lost 6, with 14 bases in between.

V gene TRBV7-6 combines with J gene TRBJ1-3; D call uncertain. V was shortened by 2 bases and J by 0 bases, with 11 bases between the two germline ends. Germline V gene data show CDR1 as SGHVS and CDR2 as FNYEAQ. The CDR3 covers 16 residues. The CDR3 region is CASSLRTPSSGNTIYF. The CDR3 coding sequence is TGTGCCAGCAGCTTACGGACGCCTAGCTCTGGAAACACCATATATTTT.

This clonotype was detected ten times or more. V usage is TRBV11-3 and J usage is TRBJ2-3; 15 positions agree with TRBD2. The junction had 3 bases not matched to a gene; V was cut back by 5 bases and J by 3 bases. The CDR3 contains 16 residues. The germline V gene has CDR1 SGHNT and CDR2 YENEEA. CDR3 amino acids: CASSPGTSGRTDTQYF. CDR3 coding DNA: TGTGCCAGCAGCCCCGGGACTAGCGGGAGGACAGATACGCAGTATTTT.

The table lists this clonotype with many counts. The chain combines TRBV6-1 with TRBJ1-1; 8 nucleotides match TRBD1. Trimming removed 7 bases from V and 8 bases from J; junction bases left unmatched: 12. Germline V gene lookup returns CDR1 MNHNS and CDR2 SASEGT. The CDR3 has 14 residues. The CDR3 DNA sequence: TGTGCCAGCACCCTAAATTCGGACAGGGCCGAAGCTTTCTTT. Translated: CASTLNSDRAEAFF.

This clonotype was counted many times. This chain connects TRBV20-1 to TRBJ1-1, with TRBD1 matching 7 bases. With V trimmed by 2 bases and J by 0 bases, 9 bases remained unmatched. The CDR3 has 16 residues. Germline-derived CDR1 and CDR2 are DFQATT and SNEGSKA (reference sequence). As DNA, the CDR3 is TGCAGTGCTAGACAACCGGGACAGACAATGAACACTGAAGCTTTCTTT. Protein product: CSARQPGQTMNTEAFF.

This clonotype was seen repeatedly, ten times or more. The chain joins TRBV6-2 or TRBV6-3 to TRBJ2-2; 10 bases line up with TRBD2. The germline gives CDR1 MNHEY, CDR2 SVGEGT. V shed 8 bases, J shed 6 bases, and the junction held 12 bases outside the gene matches. The CDR3 extends over 16 amino acids. The CDR3 protein is CASCELAGSSSGELFF. The CDR3 bases are TGTGCCAGCTGCGAACTAGCGGGATCCTCATCCGGGGAGCTGTTTTTT.

There are many counts of this clonotype. The chain uses TRBV12-3 or TRBV12-4 and TRBJ1-1; D gene unclear. The CDR3 has 13 amino acids. V dropped 4 bases and J dropped 5 bases, with 11 bases sitting between them. CDR3 loop: CASSYGGATEAFF. The CDR3 nucleotides read TGTGCCAGCAGTTATGGAGGCGCGACTGAAGCTTTCTTT.

The chain combines TRBV19 with TRBJ2-2; the D is unclear. V lost 4 bases, J lost 5 bases, and 2 bases lay in between. CDR1 is LNHDA and CDR2 is SQIVND in the germline V gene (reference sequence). The CDR3 has 11 residues. CDR3 DNA sequence: TGTGCCAGTAGTACGACCGGGGAGCTGTTTTTT. Translation: CASSTTGELFF.

In its sample, this clonotype was seen many times. J is TRBJ2-3 and V is TRBV11-2; TRBD2 aligns across 8 bases. The germline V gene has CDR1 SGHAT and CDR2 FQNNGV. The CDR3 loop spans 15 amino acids. J lost 3 bases, V lost 1 base, and 3 bases had no gene match. Written as DNA, the CDR3 is TGTGCCAGCAGCTTAGTCGCTAGCGGGACAGATACGCAGTATTTT. Protein product: CASSLVASGTDTQYF.

Remarks on this clonotype: This may arise from a read error, as a much more abundant clone is one base away. The chain carries TRBV7-9 and TRBJ2-1, with 7 bases aligning to TRBD1. The tail of the sequence fits TRBJ2-7 better, so the J call may be wrong. This CDR3 has 15 residues. Germline assignment: CDR1 SEHNR and CDR2 FQNEAQ (reference sequence). DNA of the CDR3: TGTGCCAGCAGCCAACAGGGGTATCGGGTCAATGAGCAGTACTTC. It encodes CASSQQGYRVNEQYF.

This clonotype came up many times. The chain carries TRBV20-1 and TRBJ2-3; possible D gene TRBD1, 5 bases. The CDR3 extends over 14 amino acids. The germline V gene has CDR1 DFQATT and CDR2 SNEGSKA (reference sequence). Between the trimmed V and J ends, which lost 7 bases and 3 bases, there was a span of 17 bases. The CDR3 reads CSVGRLGLTDTQYF. As DNA, the CDR3 is TGCAGTGTCGGTCGTTTGGGGCTGACAGATACGCAGTATTTT.

Many counts were recorded for this clonotype. This chain links TRBV12-3 or TRBV12-4 with TRBJ2-1; D is unclear. With 7 bases removed from V and 0 bases from J, the gap between germline ends came to 13 bases. The CDR3 extends over 15 amino acids. Here the CDR3 DNA reads TGTGCCAGCACCGGACGGACGGACTCCTACAATGAGCAGTTCTTC. Translating it yields CASTGRTDSYNEQFF.

This clonotype was seen only a few times. The chain joins TRBV19 to TRBJ2-3, with 11 positions matching TRBD2. J lost 4 bases, V lost 7 bases, and 7 bases had no gene match. This CDR3 has 15 amino acids. Per germline, CDR1 LNHDA and CDR2 SQIVND (reference sequence). CDR3 nucleotides: TGTGCCAGTATGTTAGCGGGAGGGGCGGCAGATACGCAGTATTTT. Translating gives CASMLAGGAADTQYF.

This clonotype has just a few counts. The rearrangement uses TRBV25-1 and TRBJ2-7, with no clear D. Germline V gives CDR1 MGHDK, CDR2 SYGVNS. The CDR3 extends over 16 amino acids. V lost 3 bases, J lost 0 bases, and 15 bases lay in between. The CDR3, as DNA: TGTGCCAGCAGTGACTCTAGACACGGTCACTCCTACGAGCAGTACTTC. It codes for CASSDSRHGHSYEQYF.

This clonotype was observed at least ten times. The V and J genes are TRBV6-2 or TRBV6-3 and TRBJ2-5; D may be TRBD2 (5 bases). Trimming cost V 0 bases and J 1 base, with 9 bases left between them. This CDR3 has 15 residues. Germline-derived CDR1 and CDR2 are MNHEY and SVGEGT. The CDR3 protein is CASSYSSGTQETQYF. As DNA, the CDR3 is TGTGCCAGCAGTTACTCGAGCGGAACCCAAGAGACCCAGTACTTC.

This clonotype was picked up a small number of times. The chain couples TRBV10-1 to TRBJ1-1; no clear D. V lost 6 bases and J lost 1, with 9 bases in between. The CDR3 totals 13 residues. CDR1 and CDR2 from the germline V gene are WNHNN and SYGVQD (reference sequence). This CDR3 is CASRAGPNTEAFF. As DNA, the CDR3 is TGCGCCAGCAGGGCCGGACCGAACACTGAAGCTTTCTTT.

Concerning this clonotype: This could be a read error, since a much larger clone is one nucleotide away. V is TRBV27 and J is TRBJ1-6, with D uncertain. The germline CDR1 and CDR2 sequences are MNHEY and SMNVEV (reference sequence). There are 12 residues in the CDR3. The CDR3 sequence is CAGSQPGAPLHF. In DNA, the CDR3 is TGTGCCGGCAGTCAGCCGGGAGCACCCCTCCACTTT.

This clonotype appeared many times. This rearrangement joins TRBV11-2 to TRBJ2-5, with 7 bases matching TRBD2. There are 14 residues in the CDR3. V gave up 1 base and J gave up 5 bases; unmatched junction bases: 4. Germline CDR1 SGHAT, CDR2 FQNNGV. This CDR3 reads CASSLGGSWETQYF. In DNA form, the CDR3 reads TGTGCCAGCAGCTTAGGCGGGAGTTGGGAGACCCAGTACTTC.

This clonotype was detected a few times. V gene TRBV6-2 or TRBV6-3 combines with J gene TRBJ2-2, with 9 bases aligning to TRBD1. This CDR3 is 15 amino acids long. Trimming at V came to 8 bases and at J to 0 bases, leaving 4 bases not matched to a gene. Germline V gives CDR1 MNHEY, CDR2 SVGEGT. The CDR3 is CASWGQGTNTGELFF. The DNA for the CDR3 is TGTGCCAGCTGGGGACAGGGTACGAACACCGGGGAGCTGTTTTTT.